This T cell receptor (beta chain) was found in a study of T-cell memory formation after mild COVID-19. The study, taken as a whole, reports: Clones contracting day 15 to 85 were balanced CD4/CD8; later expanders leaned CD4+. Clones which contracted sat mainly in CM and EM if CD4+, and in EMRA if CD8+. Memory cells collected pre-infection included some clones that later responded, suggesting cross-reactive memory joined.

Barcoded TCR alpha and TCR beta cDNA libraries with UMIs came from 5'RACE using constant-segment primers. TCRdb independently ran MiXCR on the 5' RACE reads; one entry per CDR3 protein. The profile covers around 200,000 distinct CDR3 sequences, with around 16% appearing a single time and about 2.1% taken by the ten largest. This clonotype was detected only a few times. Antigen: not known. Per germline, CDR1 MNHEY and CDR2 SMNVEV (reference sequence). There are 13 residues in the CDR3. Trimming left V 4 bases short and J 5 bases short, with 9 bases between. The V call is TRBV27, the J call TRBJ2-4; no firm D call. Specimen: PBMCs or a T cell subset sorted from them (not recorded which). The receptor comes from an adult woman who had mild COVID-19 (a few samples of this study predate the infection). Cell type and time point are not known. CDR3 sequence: CASSSARENIQYF. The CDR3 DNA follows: TGTGCCAGCAGTTCCGCCAGAGAAAACATTCAGTACTTC.